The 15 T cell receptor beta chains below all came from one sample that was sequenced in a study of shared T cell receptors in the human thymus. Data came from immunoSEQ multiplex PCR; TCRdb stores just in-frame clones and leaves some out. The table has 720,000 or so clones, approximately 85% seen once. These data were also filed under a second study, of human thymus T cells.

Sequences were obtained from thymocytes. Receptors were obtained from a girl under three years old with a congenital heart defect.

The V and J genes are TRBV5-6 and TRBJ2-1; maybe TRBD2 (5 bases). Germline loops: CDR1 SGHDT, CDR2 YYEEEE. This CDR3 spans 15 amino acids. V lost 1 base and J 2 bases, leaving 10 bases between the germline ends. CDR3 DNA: TGTGCCAGCAGCTTGTACGGGGATCCCTACAATGAGCAGTTCTTC. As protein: CASSLYGDPYNEQFF.

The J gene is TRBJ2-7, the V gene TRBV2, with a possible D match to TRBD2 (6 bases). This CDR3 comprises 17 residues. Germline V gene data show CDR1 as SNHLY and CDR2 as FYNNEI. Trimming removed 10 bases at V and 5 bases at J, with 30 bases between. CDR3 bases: TGTGCCAATGGCAAAATCGGAAGGGACTCCCGATCCCACGAGCAGTACTTC. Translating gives CANGKIGRDSRSHEQYF.

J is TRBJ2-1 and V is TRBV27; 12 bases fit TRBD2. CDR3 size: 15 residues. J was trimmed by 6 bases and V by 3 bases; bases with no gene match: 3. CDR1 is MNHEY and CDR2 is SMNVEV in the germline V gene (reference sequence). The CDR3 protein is CASSFLAGGPNEQFF. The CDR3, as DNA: TGTGCCAGCAGTTTCCTAGCGGGGGGGCCCAATGAGCAGTTCTTC.

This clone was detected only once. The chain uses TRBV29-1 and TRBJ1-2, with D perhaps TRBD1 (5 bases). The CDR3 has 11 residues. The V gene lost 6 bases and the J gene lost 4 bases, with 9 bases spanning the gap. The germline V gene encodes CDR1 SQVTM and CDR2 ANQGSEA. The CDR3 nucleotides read TGCAGCGTCGGGGGGGGCTATGGCTACACCTTC. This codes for CSVGGGYGYTF.

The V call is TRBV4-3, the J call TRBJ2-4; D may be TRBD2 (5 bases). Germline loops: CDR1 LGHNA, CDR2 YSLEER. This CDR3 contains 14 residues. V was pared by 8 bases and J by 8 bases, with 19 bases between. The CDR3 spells CASSDIASKDIQYF. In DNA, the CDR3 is TGCGCCAGCTCCGACATAGCGAGTAAGGACATTCAGTACTTC.

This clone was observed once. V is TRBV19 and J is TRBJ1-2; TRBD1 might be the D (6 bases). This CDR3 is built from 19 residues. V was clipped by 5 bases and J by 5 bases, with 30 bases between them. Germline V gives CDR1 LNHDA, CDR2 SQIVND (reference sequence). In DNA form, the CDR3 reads TGTGCCAGTAGTCCCCATATTAAGGCCGGGACACCCTGGAGGTATGGCTACACCTTC. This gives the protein CASSPHIKAGTPWRYGYTF.

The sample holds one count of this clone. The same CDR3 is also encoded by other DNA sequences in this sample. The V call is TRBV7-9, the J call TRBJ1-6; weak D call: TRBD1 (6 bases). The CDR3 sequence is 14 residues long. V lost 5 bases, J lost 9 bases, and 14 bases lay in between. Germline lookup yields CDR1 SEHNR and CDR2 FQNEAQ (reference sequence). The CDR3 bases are TGTGCCAGCAGCGCTGACAGGACCGGTTCACCCCTCCACTTT. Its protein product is CASSADRTGSPLHF.

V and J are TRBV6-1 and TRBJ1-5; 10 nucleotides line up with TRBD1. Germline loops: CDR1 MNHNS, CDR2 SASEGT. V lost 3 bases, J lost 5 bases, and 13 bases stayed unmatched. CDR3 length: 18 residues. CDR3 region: CASSDRHRDRGKYQPQHF. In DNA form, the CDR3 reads TGTGCCAGCAGTGATCGACATCGGGACAGGGGAAAGTATCAGCCCCAGCATTTT.

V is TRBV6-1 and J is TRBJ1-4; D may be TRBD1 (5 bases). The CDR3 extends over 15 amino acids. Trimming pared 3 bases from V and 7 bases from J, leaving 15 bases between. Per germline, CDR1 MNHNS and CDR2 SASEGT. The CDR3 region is CASSDCYGTPEKLFF. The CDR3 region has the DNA TGTGCCAGCAGTGACTGTTACGGGACTCCTGAAAAACTGTTTTTT.

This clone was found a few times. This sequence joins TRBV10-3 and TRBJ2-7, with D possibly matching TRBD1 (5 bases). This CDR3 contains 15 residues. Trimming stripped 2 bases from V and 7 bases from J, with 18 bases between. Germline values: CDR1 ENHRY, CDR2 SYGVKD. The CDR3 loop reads CAISEPLATVKEQYF. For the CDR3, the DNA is TGTGCCATCAGTGAGCCTTTGGCGACAGTAAAGGAGCAGTACTTC.

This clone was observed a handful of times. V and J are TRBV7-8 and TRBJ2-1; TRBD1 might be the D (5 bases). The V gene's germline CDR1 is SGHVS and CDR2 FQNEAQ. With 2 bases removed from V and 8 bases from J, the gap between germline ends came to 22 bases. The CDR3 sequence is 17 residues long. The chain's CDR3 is CASSLRRSAPQGYEQFF. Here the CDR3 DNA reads TGTGCCAGCAGCTTAAGACGGTCCGCACCGCAGGGCTATGAGCAGTTCTTC.

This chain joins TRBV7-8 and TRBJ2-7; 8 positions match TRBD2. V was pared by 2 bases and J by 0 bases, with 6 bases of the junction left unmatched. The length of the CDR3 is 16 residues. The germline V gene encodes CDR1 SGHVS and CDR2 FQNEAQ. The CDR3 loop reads CASSLYERGSSYEQYF. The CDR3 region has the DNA TGTGCCAGCAGCTTATATGAGCGGGGGAGCTCCTACGAGCAGTACTTC.

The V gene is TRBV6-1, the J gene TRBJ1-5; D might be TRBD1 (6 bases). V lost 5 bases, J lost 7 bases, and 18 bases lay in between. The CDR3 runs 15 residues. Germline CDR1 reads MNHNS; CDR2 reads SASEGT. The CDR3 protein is CASSPIRGLGQPQHF. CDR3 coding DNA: TGTGCCAGCAGTCCCATCAGGGGCCTAGGGCAGCCCCAGCATTTT.

The CDR3 DNA reads as TGTGCCAGCAGACAGGGGGACACTACTCGGGACCTCTTGGGGGACACTGAAGCTTTCTTT. Residues: CASRQGDTTRDLLGDTEAFF. This chain links TRBV4-2 with TRBJ1-1; TRBD1 matches at 8 bases. The CDR3 length is 20 residues. The J segment lost 3 bases and the V segment lost 6 bases, leaving 24 bases of the junction unmatched. CDR1 is LGHNA and CDR2 is YNFKEQ in the germline V gene.

The CDR3 protein is CASSSTHPSDTQYF. CDR3 bases: TGTGCCAGCAGCAGCACGCATCCCTCGGATACGCAGTATTTT. V and J are TRBV4-2 and TRBJ2-3; D is ambiguous. V was trimmed by 5 bases and J by 6 bases, leaving 15 bases between them. CDR3 length: 14 residues. Germline loops: CDR1 LGHNA, CDR2 YNFKEQ.